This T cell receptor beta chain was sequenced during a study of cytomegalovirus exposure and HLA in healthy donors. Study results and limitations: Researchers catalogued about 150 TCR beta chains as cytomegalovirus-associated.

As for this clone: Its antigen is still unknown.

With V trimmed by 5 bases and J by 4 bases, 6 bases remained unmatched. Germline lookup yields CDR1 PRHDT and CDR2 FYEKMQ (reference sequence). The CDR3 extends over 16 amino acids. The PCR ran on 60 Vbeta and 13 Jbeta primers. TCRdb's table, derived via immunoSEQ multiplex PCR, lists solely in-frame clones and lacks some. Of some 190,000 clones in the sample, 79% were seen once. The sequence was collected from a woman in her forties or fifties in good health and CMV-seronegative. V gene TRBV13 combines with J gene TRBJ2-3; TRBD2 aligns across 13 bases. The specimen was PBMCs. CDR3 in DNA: TGTGCCAGCAGCCACCGACTAGCGGGAGGATCAGATACGCAGTATTTT. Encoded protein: CASSHRLAGGSDTQYF.